This entry concerns a single TCR beta chain. Its specificity is unknown. Other DNA sequences in the same sample also yield this CDR3. The test was conducted at deep level. Per sorted-subset replicate PCR, input was roughly 200 ng DNA, representing tens of thousands of T cell genomes. Sequencing was performed with immunoSEQ multiplex PCR; in TCRdb, only in-frame clones are kept and a portion is missing. The table includes a few million clones, 90% to 97% detected once. This specimen belongs to a study of shared clonotypes between healthy human individuals. Overall study findings and caveats: As a rule, naive subsets had a larger estimated richness than memory subsets. Measured sharing among donors was expected to vary with sequencing depth.

The V gene lost 4 bases and the J gene lost 6 bases, with 15 bases spanning the gap. CDR3 length: 15 amino acids. CDR1 MDHEN and CDR2 SYDVKM come from the germline V gene. V gene TRBV28 combines with J gene TRBJ1-4; tentatively, D is TRBD1 (5 bases). The sequenced material came from naive CD4+ T cells sorted from blood. As to subset: CD45RA+ positively selected. The receptor's source is a man between 18 and 35 years old in good health. The CDR3 bases are TGTGCCAGCAGTTCTGAGGGTTTGGGGGATGAAAAACTGTTTTTT. It encodes CASSSEGLGDEKLFF.